What follows is one T cell receptor beta chain and its context. This specimen comes from a study of blood T cell repertoires in COVID-19. Germline CDR1 and CDR2: GTSNPN and SVGIG (reference sequence). CDR3 length: 18 amino acids. Germline trimming cut 5 bases from V and 5 bases from J; bases unmatched to any gene: 16. Source study methods: Reference gene primers were amplified, and this amplification served to estimate nucleated cell counts. Assay: immunoSEQ multiplex PCR; the TCRdb copy retains only in-frame clones and omits some. The V and J calls and clone size come from that table; D and trimming were worked out from the DNA. This table holds approximately 87,000 clones, around nine tenths found once.

This TCR came from a man aged 65 to 85 with active or convalescent COVID-19. The rearrangement joins TRBV30 to TRBJ1-5, with TRBD1 matching over 12 bases. Source material: peripheral blood. CDR3 sequence: CAWAKPGQGARRHQPQHF. CDR3 sequence (DNA): TGTGCCTGGGCCAAACCGGGACAGGGGGCGAGGAGGCATCAGCCCCAGCATTTT. Full variable domain (remainder filled in from reference TRBV30 and TRBJ1-5): SQTIHQWPATLVQPVGSPLSLECTVEGTSNPNLYWYRQAAGRGLQLLFYSVGIGQISSEVPQNLSASRPQDRQFILSSKKLLLSDSGFYLCAWAKPGQGARRHQPQHFGDGTRLSIL.